The T cell receptor beta chain described here comes from a study of shared clonotypes between healthy human individuals. Study results and caveats: Since donors were few, the genetic and exposure-history diversity represented was limited.

A note on this clone: Its antigen is undetermined.

This CDR3 is 14 amino acids long. Germline-derived CDR1 and CDR2 are SGHVS and FQNEAQ. Between the trimmed V and J ends, which lost 0 bases and 0 bases, there was a span of 6 bases. The naive CD8 population came from CD45RO-negative cells selected for CCR7, without terminally differentiated effector memory CD45RA+ cells. The study enrolled healthy HIV-negative adults without recent acute infections or vaccinations as donors. The DNA input per sorted-subset replicate PCR was 200 ng, corresponding to some 30,000 T cell genomes. Original analysis: Filtering differed because ImmunoSEQ produced junction-only sequences that carried no quality scores. This table comes from immunoSEQ multiplex PCR, and its TCRdb copy is limited to in-frame clones, with some not included. V and J calls and clone size are copied from that table; D and trimming were computed from the DNA. The sample shows about 600,000 clones, roughly 98% of them seen only once.

This TCR was recovered from a man aged 30 to 39 in good health. The source material was naive CD8+ T cells sorted from blood. This chain links TRBV7-8 with TRBJ2-7; D may correspond to TRBD1 or TRBD2 (5 bases each). CDR3 loop: CASSLARGSYEQYF. In DNA, the CDR3 is TGTGCCAGCAGCTTAGCGAGGGGCTCCTACGAGCAGTACTTC. The whole variable domain, filled in from reference TRBV7-8 and TRBJ2-7, reads GAGVSQSPRYKVAKRGQDVALRCDPISGHVSLFWYQQALGQGPEFLTYFQNEAQLDKSGLPSDRFFAERPEGSVSTLKIQRTQQEDSAVYLCASSLARGSYEQYFGPGTRLTVT.